This TCR beta chain was observed in a study of cytomegalovirus exposure and HLA in healthy donors. The PCR was carried out with 60 Vbeta primers and 13 Jbeta primers. Produced via immunoSEQ multiplex PCR; TCRdb's table is partial and in-frame only. The sample records approximately 150,000 clones, more than 75% being singletons. In germline, CDR1 is SEHNR, CDR2 FQNEAQ (reference sequence). Trimming cost V 1 base and J 1 base, with 11 bases left between them. The CDR3 loop spans 15 amino acids. As concerns this clone: Its matching antigen is unknown.

Notes on the study in general: Based on reports, TCR beta sequences accurately predicted HLA-A and HLA-B alleles for most subjects.

The rearrangement joins TRBV7-9 to TRBJ2-7; possible D gene TRBD1, 5 bases. Source material: PBMCs. The receptor was derived from a man aged 25-40 years in good health and CMV-seropositive. The CDR3 DNA sequence: TGTGCCAGCAGCTTAGTTAGGGGCCAATCCTACGAGCAGTACTTC. Its translation: CASSLVRGQSYEQYF.